In this sample, the clone carrying this T cell receptor (beta chain) turned up many times. What it recognizes is unknown. The sample belongs to a study of T cell clonality in common variable immunodeficiency. General observations from the study: Compared with healthy controls, CVID subjects showed increased TCRbeta clonality, mostly in about a third. Shared TCRbeta clones were fewer between CVID subjects than controls. Common variable immunodeficiency TCR beta sequences reportedly had fewer deletions and N-nucleotide insertions.

The method was immunoSEQ multiplex PCR; TCRdb's version includes in-frame clones alone and lacks a portion of them. The profile covers around 45,000 clones, none occurring a single time. This clonotype originated in a person aged 18 to 75 in good health. The sequencing input was peripheral blood mononuclear cells.

Incomplete CDR3 DNA: TGTGCCAGCAGCGGGGGGGGTCGAAATGAG. It specifies CASSGGGRNE. The entire CDR3 reads CASSGGGRNEQFF. The chain joins TRBV9 to TRBJ2-1, with TRBD2 matching 7 bases. The read finishes 3 residues shy of the CDR3 end, and the germline J gene is used to complete it. V lost 3 bases to trimming and J lost 7 bases; unmatched junction nucleotides: 4. Germline CDR1 and CDR2: SGDLS and YYNGEE. The CDR3 length is 13 residues.